The entry below describes one T cell receptor (beta chain). This specimen comes from a study of blood T cell repertoires in COVID-19. Study information: Collection of acute and convalescent COVID-19 samples took place in the United States, Italy and Spain.

Authors' methods: From reference gene primer amplification, estimates of nucleated cell counts were derived. This table comes from immunoSEQ multiplex PCR, and its TCRdb copy is limited to in-frame clones, with some not included. V and J calls and clone size come straight from that table; D and trimming were deduced from the DNA. This table has roughly 250,000 clones, about 85% appearing once. The length of the CDR3 is 14 residues. Per the germline V gene, CDR1 is KGHSH and CDR2 is LQKENI. Trimming took off 4 bases at V and 4 bases at J, with 13 bases between the two ends. The chain couples TRBV18 to TRBJ1-1; D unresolved. The origin of this receptor is a human donor with COVID-19, enrolled during active disease. The donor label of this sample is uncertain. The sample was peripheral blood. The CDR3: CASSREPEGTEAFF. The CDR3 nucleotides read TGTGCCAGCTCACGGGAGCCGGAAGGCACTGAAGCTTTCTTT. The full variable domain, its missing parts supplied by reference TRBV18 and TRBJ1-1, is NAGVMQNPRHLVRRRGQEARLRCSPMKGHSHVYWYRQLPEEGLKFMVYLQKENIIDESGMPKERFSAEFPKEGPSILRIQQVVRGDSAAYFCASSREPEGTEAFFGQGTRLTVV.